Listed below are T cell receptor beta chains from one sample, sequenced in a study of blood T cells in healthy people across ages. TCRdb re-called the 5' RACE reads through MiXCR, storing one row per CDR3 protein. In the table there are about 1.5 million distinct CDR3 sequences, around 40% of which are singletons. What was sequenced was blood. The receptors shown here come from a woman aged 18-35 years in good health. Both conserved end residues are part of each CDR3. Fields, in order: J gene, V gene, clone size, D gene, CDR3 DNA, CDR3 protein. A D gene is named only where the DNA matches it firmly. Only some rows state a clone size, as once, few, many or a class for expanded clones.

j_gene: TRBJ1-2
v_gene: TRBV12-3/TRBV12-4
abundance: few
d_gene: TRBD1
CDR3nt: TGTGCCAGCAGTTTGGACAGGGGGTATTATGGCTACACCTTC
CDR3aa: CASSLDRGYYGYTF

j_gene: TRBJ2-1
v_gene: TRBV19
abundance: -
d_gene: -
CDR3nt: TGTGCCAGTAGGAGGACGGACAGCTCCTACAATGAGCAGTTCTTC
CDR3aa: CASRRTDSSYNEQFF

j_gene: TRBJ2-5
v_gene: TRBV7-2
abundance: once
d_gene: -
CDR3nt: TGTGCCAGCAGCCGTCCGGGACGAGCGGAACAAGAGACCCAGTACTTC
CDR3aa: CASSRPGRAEQETQYF

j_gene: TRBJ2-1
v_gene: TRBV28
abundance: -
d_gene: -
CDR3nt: TGTGCCAGCAAATCGGCCCCCCACTCCTACAATGAGCAGTTCTTC
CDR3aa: CASKSAPHSYNEQFF

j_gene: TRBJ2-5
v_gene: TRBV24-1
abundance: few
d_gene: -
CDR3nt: TGTGCCACCAGTGGAAGAGTGGGCCAAGAGACCCAGTACTTC
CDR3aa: CATSGRVGQETQYF

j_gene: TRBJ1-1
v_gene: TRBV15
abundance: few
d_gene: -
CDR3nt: TGTGCCACCAGCAGAGATCGGCTTGTGGTTTTCTTT
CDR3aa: CATSRDRLVVFF

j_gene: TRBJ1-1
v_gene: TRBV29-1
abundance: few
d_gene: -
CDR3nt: TGCAGCGTTGACGTCCCGGGAGTCACTGAAGCTTTCTTT
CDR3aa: CSVDVPGVTEAFF

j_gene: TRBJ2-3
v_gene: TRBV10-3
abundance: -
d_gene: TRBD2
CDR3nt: TGTGCCATCAGGGCCAGACTAGCGGGAGGGGCAGGTACGCAGTATTTT
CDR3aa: CAIRARLAGGAGTQYF

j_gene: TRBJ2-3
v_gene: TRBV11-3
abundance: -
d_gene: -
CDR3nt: TGTGCCAGCAGCTCGGGCAGGGGTATCCTCGATACGCAGTATTTT
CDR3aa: CASSSGRGILDTQYF

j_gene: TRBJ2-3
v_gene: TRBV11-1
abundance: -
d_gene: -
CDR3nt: TGTGCCAGCCAAAGGGGGTCGGCAGATACGCAGTATTTT
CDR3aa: CASQRGSADTQYF

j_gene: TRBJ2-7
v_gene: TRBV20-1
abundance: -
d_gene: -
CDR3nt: TGCAGTGCCCGGAGGGGTTTCTCCTACGAGCAGTACTTC
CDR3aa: CSARRGFSYEQYF

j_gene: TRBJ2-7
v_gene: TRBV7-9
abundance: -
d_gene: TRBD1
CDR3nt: TGTGCCAGCAGCCAAAGTCCGGGACAGACCTCCTACGAGCAGTACTTC
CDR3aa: CASSQSPGQTSYEQYF

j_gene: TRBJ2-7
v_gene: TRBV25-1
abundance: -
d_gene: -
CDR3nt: TGTGCCAGCGAAAGGGGCCCTTACAATGAGCAGTACTTC
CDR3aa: CASERGPYNEQYF

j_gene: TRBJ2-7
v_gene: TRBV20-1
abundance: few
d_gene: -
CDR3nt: TGCAGTGCTAGAGATCCAGCGGAAACTCGCGAGCAGTACTTC
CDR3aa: CSARDPAETREQYF

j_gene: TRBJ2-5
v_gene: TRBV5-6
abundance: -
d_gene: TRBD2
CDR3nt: TGTGCCAGCAGCATGGAACTAGCGGGCGGTGAGACCCAGTACTTC
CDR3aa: CASSMELAGGETQYF

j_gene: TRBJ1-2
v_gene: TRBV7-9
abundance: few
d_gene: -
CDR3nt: TGTGCCAGCAGCTTAACAGTAGCTAACTATGGCTACACCTTC
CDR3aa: CASSLTVANYGYTF

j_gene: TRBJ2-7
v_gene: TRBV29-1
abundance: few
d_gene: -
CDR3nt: TGCAGCGTTGTTTCAGGGCTCTACGAGCAGTACTTC
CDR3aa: CSVVSGLYEQYF

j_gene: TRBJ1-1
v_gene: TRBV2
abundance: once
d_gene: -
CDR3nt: TGTGCCAGCACAAGACAAGGGTGGGTCACTGAAGCTTTCTTT
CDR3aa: CASTRQGWVTEAFF

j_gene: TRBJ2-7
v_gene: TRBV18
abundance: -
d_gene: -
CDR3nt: TGTGCCAGCTCACCGACACCTCATTTTGACAATGAGCAGTACTTC
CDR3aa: CASSPTPHFDNEQYF

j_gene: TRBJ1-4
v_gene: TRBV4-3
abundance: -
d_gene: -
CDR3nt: TGCGCCAGCAGCCAAACAACGGGGCCGGAAAAACTGTTTTTT
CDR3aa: CASSQTTGPEKLFF

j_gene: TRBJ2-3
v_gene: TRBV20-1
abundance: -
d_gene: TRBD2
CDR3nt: TGCAGTGCTAGAGGAACTAGCGGGGGGAATCGATACCTTACAGATACGCAGTATTTT
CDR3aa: CSARGTSGGNRYLTDTQYF

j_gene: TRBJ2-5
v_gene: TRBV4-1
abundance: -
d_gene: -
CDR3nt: TGCGCCAGCAGCCAATTGCTTGGCGGAGAGACCCAGTACTTC
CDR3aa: CASSQLLGGETQYF

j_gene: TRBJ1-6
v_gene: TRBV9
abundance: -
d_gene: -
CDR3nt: TGTGCCAGCAGCGTAGGTGGCCATAATTCACCCCTCCACTTT
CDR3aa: CASSVGGHNSPLHF